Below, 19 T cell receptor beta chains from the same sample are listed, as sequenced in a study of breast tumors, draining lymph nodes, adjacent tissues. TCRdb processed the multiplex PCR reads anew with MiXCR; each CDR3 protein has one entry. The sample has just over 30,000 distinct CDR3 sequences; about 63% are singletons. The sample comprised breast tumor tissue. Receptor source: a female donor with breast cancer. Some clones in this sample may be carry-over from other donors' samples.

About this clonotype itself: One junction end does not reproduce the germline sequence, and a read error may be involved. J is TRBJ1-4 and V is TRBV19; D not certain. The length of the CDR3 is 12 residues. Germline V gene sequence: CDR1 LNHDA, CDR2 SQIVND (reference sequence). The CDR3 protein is CASSPDNEKLVF. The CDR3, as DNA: TGTGCCAGTAGCCCAGACAATGAAAAACTGGTTTTT.

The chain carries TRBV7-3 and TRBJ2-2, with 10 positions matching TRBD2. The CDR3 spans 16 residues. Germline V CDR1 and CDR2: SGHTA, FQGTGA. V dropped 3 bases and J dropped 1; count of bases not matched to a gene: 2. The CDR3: CASSFRLAGNTGELFF. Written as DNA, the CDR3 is TGTGCCAGCAGCTTCAGACTAGCGGGGAACACCGGGGAGCTGTTTTTT.

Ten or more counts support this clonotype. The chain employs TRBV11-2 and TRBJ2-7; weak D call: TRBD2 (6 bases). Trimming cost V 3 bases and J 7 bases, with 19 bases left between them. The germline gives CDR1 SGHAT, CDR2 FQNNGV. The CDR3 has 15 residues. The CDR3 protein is CASSLGSSESREQYF. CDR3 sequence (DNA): TGTGCCAGCAGCTTGGGTTCTAGCGAGTCGAGGGAGCAGTACTTC.

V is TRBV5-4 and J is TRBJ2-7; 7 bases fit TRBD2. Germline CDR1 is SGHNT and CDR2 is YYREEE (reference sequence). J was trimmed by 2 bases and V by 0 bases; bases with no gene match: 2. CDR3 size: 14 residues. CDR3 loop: CASSLAGRPYEQYF. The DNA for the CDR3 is TGTGCCAGCAGCTTGGCCGGGAGGCCCTACGAGCAGTACTTC.

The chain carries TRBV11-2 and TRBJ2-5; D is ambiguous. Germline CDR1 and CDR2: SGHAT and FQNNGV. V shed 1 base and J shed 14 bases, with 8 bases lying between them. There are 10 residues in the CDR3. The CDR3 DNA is TGTGCCAGCAGCTTAGCCCAACGTTACTTC. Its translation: CASSLAQRYF.

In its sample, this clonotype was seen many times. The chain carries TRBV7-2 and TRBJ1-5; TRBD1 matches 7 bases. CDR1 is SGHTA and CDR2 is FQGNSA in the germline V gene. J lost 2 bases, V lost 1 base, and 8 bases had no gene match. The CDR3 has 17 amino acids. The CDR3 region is CASSLGQGVPGNQPQHF. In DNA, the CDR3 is TGTGCCAGCAGCTTAGGTCAGGGGGTCCCTGGCAATCAGCCCCAGCATTTT.

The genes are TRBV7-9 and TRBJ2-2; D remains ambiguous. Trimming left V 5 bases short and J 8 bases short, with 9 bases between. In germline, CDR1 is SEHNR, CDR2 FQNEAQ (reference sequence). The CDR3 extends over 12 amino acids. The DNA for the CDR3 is TGTGCCAGCAGCCATCATTCAGGGGAGCTGTTTTTT. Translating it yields CASSHHSGELFF. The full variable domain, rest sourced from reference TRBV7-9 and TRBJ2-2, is DTGVSQNPRHKITKRGQNVTFRCDPISEHNRLYWYRQTLGQGPEFLTYFQNEAQLEKSRLLSDRFSAERPKGSFSTLEIQRTEQGDSAMYLCASSHHSGELFFGEGSRLTVL.

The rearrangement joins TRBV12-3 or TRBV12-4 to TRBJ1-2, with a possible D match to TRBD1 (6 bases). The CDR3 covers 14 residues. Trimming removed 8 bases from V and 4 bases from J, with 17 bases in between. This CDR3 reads CASVRGGGRYGYTF. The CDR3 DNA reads TGTGCCAGCGTTAGGGGGGGCGGACGCTATGGCTACACCTTC.

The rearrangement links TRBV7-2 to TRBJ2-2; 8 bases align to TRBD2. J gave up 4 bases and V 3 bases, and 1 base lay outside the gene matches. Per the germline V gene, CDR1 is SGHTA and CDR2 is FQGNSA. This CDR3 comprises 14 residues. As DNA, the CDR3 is TGTGCCAGCAGCTTTGGACTAGCCACCGGGGAGCTGTTTTTT. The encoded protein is CASSFGLATGELFF.

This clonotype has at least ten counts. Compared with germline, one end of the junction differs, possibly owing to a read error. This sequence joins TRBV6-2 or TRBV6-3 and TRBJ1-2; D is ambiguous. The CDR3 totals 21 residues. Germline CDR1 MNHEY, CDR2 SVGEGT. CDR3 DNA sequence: TGTGCCAGCAGTCACTCTATCTCGACGGAACCCTACTATCCCTCTAACTATGGCTACACCTTC. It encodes CASSHSISTEPYYPSNYGYTF.

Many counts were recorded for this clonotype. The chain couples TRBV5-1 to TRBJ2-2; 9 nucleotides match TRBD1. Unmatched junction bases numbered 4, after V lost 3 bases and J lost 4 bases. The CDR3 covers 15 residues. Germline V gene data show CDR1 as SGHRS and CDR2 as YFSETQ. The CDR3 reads CASSWTGAGTGELFF. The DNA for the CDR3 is TGCGCCAGCAGCTGGACAGGGGCGGGCACCGGGGAGCTGTTTTTT.

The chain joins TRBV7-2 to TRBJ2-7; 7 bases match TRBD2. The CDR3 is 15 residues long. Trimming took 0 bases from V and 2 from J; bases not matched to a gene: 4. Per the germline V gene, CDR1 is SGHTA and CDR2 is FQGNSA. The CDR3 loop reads CASSLAAGEAYEQYF. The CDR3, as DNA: TGTGCCAGCAGCTTAGCTGCGGGGGAAGCCTACGAGCAGTACTTC.

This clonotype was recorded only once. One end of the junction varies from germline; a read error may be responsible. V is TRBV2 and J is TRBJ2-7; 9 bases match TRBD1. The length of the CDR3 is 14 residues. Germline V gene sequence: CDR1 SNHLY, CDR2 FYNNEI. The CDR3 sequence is CASSGQGLPYEQYF. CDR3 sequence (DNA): TGTGCTAGCAGTGGACAGGGGCTCCCCTACGAGCAGTACTTC.

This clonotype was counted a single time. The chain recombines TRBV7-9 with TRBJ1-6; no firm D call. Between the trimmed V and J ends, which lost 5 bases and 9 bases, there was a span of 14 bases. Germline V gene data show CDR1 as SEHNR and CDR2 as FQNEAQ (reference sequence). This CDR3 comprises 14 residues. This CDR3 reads CASSLGPGSSPLHF. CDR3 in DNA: TGTGCCAGCAGCCTGGGTCCTGGCAGTTCACCCCTCCACTTT.

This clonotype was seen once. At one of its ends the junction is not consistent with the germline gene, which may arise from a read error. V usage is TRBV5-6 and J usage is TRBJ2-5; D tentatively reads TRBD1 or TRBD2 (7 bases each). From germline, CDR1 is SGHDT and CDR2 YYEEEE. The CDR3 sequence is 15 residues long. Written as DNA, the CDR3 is TGTGCTAGCAGCTCAGGGGGGGCGGGGGACGAGACCCAGTACTTC. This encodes CASSSGGAGDETQYF. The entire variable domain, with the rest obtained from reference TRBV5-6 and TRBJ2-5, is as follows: DAGVTQSPTHLIKTRGQQVTLRCSPKSGHDTVSWYQQALGQGPQFIFQYYEEEERQRGNFPDRFSGHQFPNYSSELNVNALLLGDSALYLCASSSGGAGDETQYFGPGTRLLVL.

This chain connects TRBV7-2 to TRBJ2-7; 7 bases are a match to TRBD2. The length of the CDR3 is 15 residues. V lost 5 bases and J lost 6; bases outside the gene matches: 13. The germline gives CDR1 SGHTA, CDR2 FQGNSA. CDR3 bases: TGTGCCAGCAGCGTTCGGGGTCCCGGGGAGGGCGAGCAGTACTTC. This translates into CASSVRGPGEGEQYF.

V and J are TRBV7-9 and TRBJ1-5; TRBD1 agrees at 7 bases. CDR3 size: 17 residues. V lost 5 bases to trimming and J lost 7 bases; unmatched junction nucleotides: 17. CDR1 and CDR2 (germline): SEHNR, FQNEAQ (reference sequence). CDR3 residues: CASSPPGQNTGEQPQHF. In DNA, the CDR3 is TGTGCCAGCAGCCCCCCGGGACAGAACACCGGGGAGCAGCCCCAGCATTTT.

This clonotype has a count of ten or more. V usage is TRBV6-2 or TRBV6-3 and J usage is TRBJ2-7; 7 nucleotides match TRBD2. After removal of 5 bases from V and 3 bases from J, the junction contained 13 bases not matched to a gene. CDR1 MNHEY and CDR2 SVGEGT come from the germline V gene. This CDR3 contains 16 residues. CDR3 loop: CASSPWVPAGSYEQYF. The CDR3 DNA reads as TGTGCCAGCAGTCCCTGGGTTCCAGCGGGAAGCTACGAGCAGTACTTC.

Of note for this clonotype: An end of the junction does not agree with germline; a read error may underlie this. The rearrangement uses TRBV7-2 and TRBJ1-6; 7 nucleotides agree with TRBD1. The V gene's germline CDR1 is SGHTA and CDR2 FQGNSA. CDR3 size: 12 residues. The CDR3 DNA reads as TGTGCCAGCAGCCTCAACAGGGGACCCCTTCACTTT. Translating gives CASSLNRGPLHF.